This T cell receptor beta chain was sequenced during a study of graft-versus-host responses after intestinal transplantation. About the research overall: Grafts were multivisceral, liver-intestinal, or isolated intestinal. Every recipient underwent anti-thymocyte globulin induction, then tacrolimus and steroids for two to four years. Findings of the study overall: Recipient bone marrow held GvH clones, some seen earlier in ileum or blood.

As regards this clone: The antigen is undetermined.

Between the trimmed V and J ends, which lost 5 bases and 11 bases, there was a span of 21 bases. Germline V lookup: CDR1 MNHEY, CDR2 SVGAGI. This CDR3 has 14 residues. Some clones are missing from TCRdb's copy, which holds only in-frame ones; the method was immunoSEQ multiplex PCR. The sample yields roughly 99,000 clones, about 82% seen once. The source of this sequence is a human patient who received an intestinal transplant, so some T cells may come from the graft donor. The sequencing used PBMCs, collected 255 days after intestinal transplant. V usage is TRBV6-5 and J usage is TRBJ1-2; perhaps TRBD1 as D (5 bases). This CDR3 is CASSRDDQVSGYTF. CDR3 DNA: TGTGCCAGCAGTCGGGACGACCAGGTTTCGGGTTACACCTTC.